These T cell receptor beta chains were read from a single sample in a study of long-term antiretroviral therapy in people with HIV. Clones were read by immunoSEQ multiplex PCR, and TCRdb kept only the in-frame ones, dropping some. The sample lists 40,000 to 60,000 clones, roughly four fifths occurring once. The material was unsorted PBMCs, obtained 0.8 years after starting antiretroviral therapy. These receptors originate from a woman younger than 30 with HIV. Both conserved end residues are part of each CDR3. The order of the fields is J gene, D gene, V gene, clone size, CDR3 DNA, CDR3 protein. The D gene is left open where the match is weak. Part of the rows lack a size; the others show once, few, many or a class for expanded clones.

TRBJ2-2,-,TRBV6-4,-,TGTGCCAGCAGTGACGAGCTCACCGGGGAGCTGTTTTTT,CASSDELTGELFF
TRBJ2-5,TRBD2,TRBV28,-,TGTGCCAGCAGTTTGACGCTAGCGGGAGATCCCGAGACCCAGTACTTC,CASSLTLAGDPETQYF
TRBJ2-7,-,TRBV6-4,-,TGTGCCACCCCGAGGGGGGAGCTCGAGCAGTACTTC,CATPRGELEQYF
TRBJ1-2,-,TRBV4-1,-,TGCGCCAGCAGCCTCGACACGTACTATGGCTACACCTTC,CASSLDTYYGYTF
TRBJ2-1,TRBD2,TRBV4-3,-,TGCGCCAGCAGCCAAGAACCTAGCGGAATTGATGAGCAGTTCTTC,CASSQEPSGIDEQFF
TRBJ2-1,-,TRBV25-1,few,TGTGCCAGCAGTGAATATGATAGGGGTCATGAGCAGTTCTTC,CASSEYDRGHEQFF
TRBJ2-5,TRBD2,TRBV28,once,TGTGCCAGCACTAAGGTAGCGGGATTCCAAGAGACCCAGTACTTC,CASTKVAGFQETQYF
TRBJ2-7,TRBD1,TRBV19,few,TGTGCCAGTAGTATGACAGGGGGAAAGTACGAGCAGTACTTC,CASSMTGGKYEQYF
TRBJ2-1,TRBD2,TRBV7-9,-,TGTGCCAGCAGCCCTCGGACTAGCGGCCCCCAGAACAATGAGCAGTTCTTC,CASSPRTSGPQNNEQFF
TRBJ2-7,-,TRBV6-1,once,TGTGCCAGCAGTGATCCAACACCGTCCGAGCAGTACTTC,CASSDPTPSEQYF
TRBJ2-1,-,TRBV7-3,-,TGTGCCAGCAGCTTGGCCGGGCCGGGCAATGAGCAGTTCTTC,CASSLAGPGNEQFF
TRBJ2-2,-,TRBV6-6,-,TGTGCCGTCTCAGCCCAGAACACCGGGGAGCTGTTTTTT,CAVSAQNTGELFF
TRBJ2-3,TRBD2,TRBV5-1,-,TGCGCCAGCAGCTCTAGCGGGAGAGTTTTGGGCACAGATACGCAGTATTTT,CASSSSGRVLGTDTQYF
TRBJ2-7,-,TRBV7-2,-,TGTGCCAGCAGGAAAGGGGACATGAGCTACGAGCAGTACTTC,CASRKGDMSYEQYF
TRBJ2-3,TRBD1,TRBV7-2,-,TGTGCCAGCAGCTCCGGGACAGCCACAGATACGCAGTATTTT,CASSSGTATDTQYF
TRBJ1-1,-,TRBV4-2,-,TGTGCCAGCAGCCAAGGCGGGGGGGCGTATGCGCTCACTGAAGCTTTCTTT,CASSQGGGAYALTEAFF